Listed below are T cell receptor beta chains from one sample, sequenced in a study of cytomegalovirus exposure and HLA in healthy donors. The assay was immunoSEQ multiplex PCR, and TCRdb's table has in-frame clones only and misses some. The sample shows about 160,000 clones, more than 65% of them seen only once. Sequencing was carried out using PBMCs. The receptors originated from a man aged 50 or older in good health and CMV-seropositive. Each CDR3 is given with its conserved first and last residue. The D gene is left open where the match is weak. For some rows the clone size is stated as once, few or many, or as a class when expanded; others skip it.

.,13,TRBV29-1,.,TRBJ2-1,TGCAGCGTTACGCCTAGCAGCTACAATGAGCAGTTCTTC,CSVTPSSYNEQFF
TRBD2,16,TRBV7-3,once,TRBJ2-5,TGTGCCAGCAGCCCCCAGACTAGCGGGGGGTCGGAGACCCAGTACTTC,CASSPQTSGGSETQYF
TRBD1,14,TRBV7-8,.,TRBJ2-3,TGTGCCAGCTTGATAGACAGGGTTATAGATACGCAGTATTTT,CASLIDRVIDTQYF
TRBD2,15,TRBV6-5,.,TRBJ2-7,TGTGCCAGCAGTTCCATGACTAGCGCCGCCTACGAGCAGTACTTC,CASSSMTSAAYEQYF
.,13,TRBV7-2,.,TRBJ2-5,TGTGCCAGCAGCTCCGACAGGAGAGAGACCCAGTACTTC,CASSSDRRETQYF
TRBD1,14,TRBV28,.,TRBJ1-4,TGTGCCAGCAGTATTCTCCAGGGGGCAGGAAAACTGTTTTTT,CASSILQGAGKLFF
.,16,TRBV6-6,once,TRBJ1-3,TGTGCCAGCAGCGGACCGGGGACACTCTCTGGAAACACCATATATTTT,CASSGPGTLSGNTIYF
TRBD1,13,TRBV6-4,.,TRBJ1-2,TGTGCCAGGACAGGGAATGCAAACTATGGCTACACCTTC,CARTGNANYGYTF
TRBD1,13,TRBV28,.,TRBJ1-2,TGTGCCAGCCTGGACAGGGGGCGTGCCGGCTACACCTTC,CASLDRGRAGYTF
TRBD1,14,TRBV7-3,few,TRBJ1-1,TGTGCCAGCAGCGTCGGACAGGGCGGCACTGAAGCTTTCTTT,CASSVGQGGTEAFF
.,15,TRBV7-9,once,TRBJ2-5,TGTGCCAGCAGTCCCAAACAGGCGGCCCAAGAGACCCAGTACTTC,CASSPKQAAQETQYF
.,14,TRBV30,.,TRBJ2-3,TGTGCCTGGGCCCCCGGGCTGGAGGCTCGCACGCAGTATTTT,CAWAPGLEARTQYF
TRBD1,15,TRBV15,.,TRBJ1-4,TGTGCCACCAGCAGAGGCCCGGAGGGACAGGGGAGAGGATTTTTT,CATSRGPEGQGRGFF
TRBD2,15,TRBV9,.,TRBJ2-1,TGTGCCAGCAGCTCGGCCCTAGCGGGAGTGGGCGAGCAGTTCTTC,CASSSALAGVGEQFF
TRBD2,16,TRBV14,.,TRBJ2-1,TGTGCCAGCAGCCAACGCGCTAGCGGGAGCTACAATGAGCAGTTCTTC,CASSQRASGSYNEQFF
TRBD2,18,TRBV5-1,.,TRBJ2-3,TGCGCCAGCAGCTCAGGACTAGCGGGGGGGACAAACACAGATACGCAGTATTTT,CASSSGLAGGTNTDTQYF
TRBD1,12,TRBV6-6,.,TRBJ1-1,TGTGCCAGCAGTCCAGGGGGCACTGAAGCTTTCTTT,CASSPGGTEAFF
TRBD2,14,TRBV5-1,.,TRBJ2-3,TGCGCCAGCAGCTTAGCGGGGGGGCCAAATACGCAGTATTTT,CASSLAGGPNTQYF
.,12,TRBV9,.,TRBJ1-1,TGTGCCAGCAGCGGGGGGGGGAGGGAAGCTTTCTTT,CASSGGGREAFF
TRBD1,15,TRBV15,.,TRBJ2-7,TGTGCCACCAGCAGAGCACCGGGACAGGGTGGCGAGCAGTACTTC,CATSRAPGQGGEQYF
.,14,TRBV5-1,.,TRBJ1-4,TGCGCCAGCAGCTTTTCCGGGGGGCATGAAAAACTGTTTTTT,CASSFSGGHEKLFF
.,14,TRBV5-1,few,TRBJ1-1,TGCGCCAGCAGCTTAGGGGCAATGAACACTGAAGCTTTCTTT,CASSLGAMNTEAFF
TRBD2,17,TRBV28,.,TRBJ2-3,TGTGCCAGCCTTCACCCGGGACTAGCGGGGGTTACAGATACGCAGTATTTT,CASLHPGLAGVTDTQYF
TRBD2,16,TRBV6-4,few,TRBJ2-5,TGTGCCAGCAGTGGAGGGCGGGAGGGCCACCAAGAGACCCAGTACTTC,CASSGGREGHQETQYF
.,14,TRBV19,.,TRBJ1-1,TGTGCCAGTAAGAGAGGGGAGGTAAACACTGAAGCTTTCTTT,CASKRGEVNTEAFF
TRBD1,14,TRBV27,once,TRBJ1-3,TGTGCCAGCAGTTTAGCAGGGGGAGGAAACACCATATATTTT,CASSLAGGGNTIYF
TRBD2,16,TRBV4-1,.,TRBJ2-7,TGCGCCAGCAGCCAAAGCGAACGACTAGCGGGAGACGAGCAGTACTTC,CASSQSERLAGDEQYF
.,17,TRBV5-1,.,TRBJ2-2,TGCGCCAGCAGCACCCGACAGGGAAGGGACTTTTCCGGGGAGCTGTTTTTT,CASSTRQGRDFSGELFF
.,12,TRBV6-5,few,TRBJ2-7,TGTGCCAGCAGGGCCCTCTCCTACGAGCAGTACTTC,CASRALSYEQYF
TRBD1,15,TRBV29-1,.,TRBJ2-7,TGCAGCGTTCTTTCCGGGACAGTATTAACCTACGAGCAGTACTTC,CSVLSGTVLTYEQYF
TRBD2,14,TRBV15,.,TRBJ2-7,TGTGCCACCAGCAGAGGGGGAGGGAGGTACGAGCAGTACTTC,CATSRGGGRYEQYF
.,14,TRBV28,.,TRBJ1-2,TGTGCCAGCAGTGGATCACAGAGCCATTATGGCTACACCTTC,CASSGSQSHYGYTF
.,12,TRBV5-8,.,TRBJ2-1,TGTGCCAGCAGCCGGGAATCCAATGAGCAGTTCTTC,CASSRESNEQFF
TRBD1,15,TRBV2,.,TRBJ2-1,TGTGCCAGCAGTGAAGAACAGGGGAACTACAATGAGCAGTTCTTC,CASSEEQGNYNEQFF
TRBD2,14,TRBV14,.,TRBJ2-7,TGTGCCAGCAGCAGCACGGGGGGGTCCTACGAGCAGTACTTC,CASSSTGGSYEQYF
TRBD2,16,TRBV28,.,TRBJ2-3,TGTGCCAGCCGTCAAGTAGCGGGAACTAGCACAGATACGCAGTATTTT,CASRQVAGTSTDTQYF
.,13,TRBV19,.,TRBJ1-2,TGTGCCAGTAGTACAGGGGAATACAATGGCTACACCTTC,CASSTGEYNGYTF
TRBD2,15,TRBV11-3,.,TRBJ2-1,TGTGCCAGCAGCTTTATGGGCGGGGGCTACAATGAGCAGTTCTTC,CASSFMGGGYNEQFF
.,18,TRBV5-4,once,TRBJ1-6,TGTGCCAGCAGGTCCGGGACGCGGGACCTCTCCTATAATTCACCCCTCCACTTT,CASRSGTRDLSYNSPLHF
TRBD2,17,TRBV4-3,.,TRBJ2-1,TGCGCCAGCAGCCAAGAACCTGGTGGGACTAGTTATACTCAGCAGTTCTTC,CASSQEPGGTSYTQQFF
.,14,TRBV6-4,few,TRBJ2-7,TGTGCCAGCATTCACTCAACTCCGAGTGACGAGCAGTACTTC,CASIHSTPSDEQYF
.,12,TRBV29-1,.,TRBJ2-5,TGCAGCGTTGGTCTGTCCCAAGAGACCCAGTACTTC,CSVGLSQETQYF
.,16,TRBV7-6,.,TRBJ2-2,TGTGCCAGCTCAAGAGGCCTAACGGGATCGGCTGGGGAGCTGTTTTTT,CASSRGLTGSAGELFF
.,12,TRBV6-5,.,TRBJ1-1,TGTGCCAGCAGTTACGAGGGCACTGAAGCTTTCTTT,CASSYEGTEAFF
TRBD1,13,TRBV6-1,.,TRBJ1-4,TGTGCCAGCAAGGGCCCAGGGGGTGAAAAACTGTTTTTT,CASKGPGGEKLFF
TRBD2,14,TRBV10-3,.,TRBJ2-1,TGTGCCATCAAGGAGGGACTAGCGGGAGTTGAGCAGTTCTTC,CAIKEGLAGVEQFF
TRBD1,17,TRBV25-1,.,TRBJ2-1,TGTGCCAGCAGTGAAGTGCCGGGACAGGGTTTTGGTGATGAGCAGTTCTTC,CASSEVPGQGFGDEQFF
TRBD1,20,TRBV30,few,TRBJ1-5,TGTGCCTGGATCCGATACCCCGGGACAGGGGACCAGTATAGCAATCAGCCCCAGCATTTT,CAWIRYPGTGDQYSNQPQHF
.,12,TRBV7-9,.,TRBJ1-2,TGTGCCAGCAGCCCCAGGGGTTATGGCTACACCTTC,CASSPRGYGYTF
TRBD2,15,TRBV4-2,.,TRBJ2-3,TGTGCCAGCAGCCAGGCCGGGACTAAGGAAGATACGCAGTATTTT,CASSQAGTKEDTQYF
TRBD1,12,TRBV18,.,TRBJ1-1,TGTGCCAGCTCAAGGACAGGGGACGAAGCTTTCTTT,CASSRTGDEAFF
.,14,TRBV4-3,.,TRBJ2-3,TGCGCCAGCAGCCCCCAGAGGCCCACAGATACGCAGTATTTT,CASSPQRPTDTQYF
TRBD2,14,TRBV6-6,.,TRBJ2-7,TGTGCCAGCAGGACGACTAGCGCGTCCTACGAGCAGTACTTC,CASRTTSASYEQYF
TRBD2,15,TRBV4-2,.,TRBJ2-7,TGTGCCAGCAGCCAAGAACGAGCGGGGTCCTACGAGCAGTACTTC,CASSQERAGSYEQYF